Below, 9 T cell receptor beta chains from the same sample are listed, as sequenced in a study of beta chain features in type 1 diabetes (dated 2018 in TCRdb). The library was built by means of the immunoSEQ multiplex PCR assay. The High Capacity cDNA Reverse Transcription Kit was used to reverse transcribe all of the isolated RNA, meaning that expressed TCRB transcripts were what got sequenced. Drawn from immuneACCESS, this table holds only the in-frame rearrangements with V and J called that TCRdb kept. Clones are partly lost; checked studies trace under half to an unresolved V gene and leave the rest unexplained. Counted in this sample were 620,000 or so clones; 15% to 19% of them appeared once. The leading ten clones occupy around 0.1% of the sample. The sample comprised naive CD4+ T cells from blood. What the cell subset or site label conveys for this sample: true naive CD4+ T cells. The receptors derive from a man between 18 and 29 years old in good health.

The genes are TRBV9 and TRBJ2-1, with 10 bases fitting TRBD2. CDR1 SGDLS and CDR2 YYNGEE come from the germline V gene. Trimming took 0 bases from V and 7 from J; bases not matched to a gene: 7. The CDR3 extends over 16 amino acids. CDR3 in amino acids: CASSVDPSGRRNEQFF. The CDR3 DNA is TGTGCCAGCAGCGTAGACCCTAGCGGGAGACGTAATGAGCAGTTCTTC.

The V and J genes are TRBV6-5 and TRBJ1-2; the D gene is possibly TRBD1 (5 bases). The CDR3 has 14 amino acids. Trimming cost V 8 bases and J 2 bases, with 15 bases left between them. Germline V gene data show CDR1 as MNHEY and CDR2 as SVGAGI. The CDR3 reads CASRLAGLNYGYTF. CDR3 coding DNA: TGTGCCAGCCGCCTGGCAGGGTTGAACTATGGCTACACCTTC.

The table lists this clone with a few counts. The chain has TRBV7-7 and TRBJ2-5; D is unresolved. The germline V gene encodes CDR1 SSHAT and CDR2 FNYEAQ (reference sequence). Trimming took 1 base from V and 4 from J, leaving 10 bases between them. The CDR3 loop spans 14 amino acids. The CDR3, as DNA: TGTGCCAGCAGCTTAGGACCTGCGGCAGAGACCCAGTACTTC. It codes for CASSLGPAAETQYF.

This clone has just a few counts. The gene calls are TRBV6-1 and TRBJ2-1, with a weak D call TRBD1 (5 bases). Germline CDR1 MNHNS, CDR2 SASEGT. The CDR3 is 14 residues long. V was pared by 7 bases and J by 4 bases, with 14 bases between. This chain's CDR3 is CASTPMGLYNEQFF. DNA for the CDR3: TGTGCCAGCACCCCTATGGGGCTTTACAATGAGCAGTTCTTC.

This clone came up a few times. V is TRBV12-5 and J is TRBJ2-3, with 9 bases matching TRBD1. The germline gives CDR1 LGHNT, CDR2 FRNRAP. V shed 4 bases and J 2 bases; nucleotides not matched to a gene: 4. This CDR3 region has 15 residues. CDR3 sequence reads: CASGSGTGYTDTQYF. The DNA for the CDR3 is TGTGCTAGTGGTTCCGGGACAGGGTACACAGATACGCAGTATTTT. Full variable domain (missing parts from reference TRBV12-5 and TRBJ2-3): DARVTQTPRHKVTEMGQEVTMRCQPILGHNTVFWYRQTMMQGLELLAYFRNRAPLDDSGMPKDRFSAEMPDATLATLKIQPSEPRDSAVYFCASGSGTGYTDTQYFGPGTRLTVL.

Comment on this clone: The sample contains more than one DNA sequence encoding this CDR3. This rearrangement joins TRBV9 to TRBJ1-1; D gene uncertain. Trimming removed 1 base from V and 2 bases from J, with 6 bases in between. CDR1 is SGDLS, CDR2 YYNGEE, per germline. This CDR3 contains 13 residues. This CDR3 is CASSVTGNTEAFF. In nucleotides, the CDR3 is TGTGCCAGCAGCGTAACGGGTAACACTGAAGCTTTCTTT.

This clone was seen a handful of times. This rearrangement joins TRBV30 to TRBJ1-2; 9 bases are shared with TRBD1. CDR3 length equals 12 residues. V was pared by 3 bases and J by 7 bases, with 3 bases of the junction left unmatched. CDR1 is GTSNPN and CDR2 is SVGIG in the germline V gene (reference sequence). Here the CDR3 reads CAWSTGGFGYTF. CDR3 DNA sequence: TGTGCCTGGAGCACAGGGGGCTTTGGCTACACCTTC.

The V and J genes are TRBV7-9 and TRBJ2-5, with TRBD2 identical over 8 bases. The J call may be in error: the DNA end matches TRBJ2-7 better. The germline V gene encodes CDR1 SEHNR and CDR2 FQNEAQ (reference sequence). CDR3 length: 14 amino acids. The DNA for the CDR3 is TGTGCCAGCAGCTTAACAGCGGGAGCCTACGAGCAGTACTTC. Amino acids: CASSLTAGAYEQYF.

The chain recombines TRBV29-1 with TRBJ1-1; D is unclear. CDR1 and CDR2 (germline): SQVTM, ANQGSEA. V lost 8 bases and J lost 3, with 13 bases in between. The CDR3 totals 12 residues. CDR3 nucleotides: TGCAGCCCCTTAAGGGTCGACACTGAAGCTTTCTTT. It codes for CSPLRVDTEAFF.